This T cell receptor (beta chain) was captured by sequencing in a study of blood T cell repertoires in COVID-19. Profiling relied on immunoSEQ multiplex PCR, and the TCRdb table lists in-frame clones only, not all of them. The data hold 100,000 to 150,000 clones, with approximately 81% observed a single time. J gave up 0 bases and V 0 bases, and 2 bases lay outside the gene matches. Germline CDR1 reads SGHTS; CDR2 reads YDEGEE. The CDR3 sequence is 16 residues long. This chain joins TRBV5-8 and TRBJ1-3, with TRBD1 identical over 8 bases. Sequencing used peripheral blood. This TCR came from a woman aged 45 to 65 with acute or convalescent COVID-19. This CDR3 is CASSLGDRLSGNTIYF. CDR3 nucleotide sequence: TGTGCCAGCAGCTTGGGGGACAGGCTCTCTGGAAACACCATATATTTT.